The present entry profiles one T cell receptor beta chain with its context. Antigen: not known. V was shortened by 6 bases and J by 7 bases, with 13 bases between the two germline ends. The CDR3 is 12 residues long. Germline CDR1 and CDR2: SGHKS and YYEKEE (reference sequence). Unique molecular identifiers were incorporated during preparation of the TCRbeta library. MiXCR, applied by TCRdb to the PCR reads, yields one record per CDR3 protein. The sample holds about 98,000 distinct CDR3 sequences, more than 20% seen once. The data stem from a study of T-cell reconstitution after alpha-beta-depleted transplantation in children. Findings and limits, study-wide: When one year had passed after transplant, most T-cell counts and diversity came from newly produced T cells.

The receptor comes from a boy between 2 and 10 years old with acute lymphoblastic leukemia, due to receive a stem cell transplant. Sequenced here: PBMCs, sampled before TCRalphabeta/CD19-depleted stem cell transplant. This chain connects TRBV5-5 to TRBJ1-2; a weak D match, TRBD1 (6 bases). The CDR3 DNA reads TGTGCCAGCAATCCGGGGGCGTTTGGCTACACCTTC. Amino acids: CASNPGAFGYTF.